A single sample gave rise to the 8 T cell receptor beta chains below, sequenced in a study of T cell responses to AZD1222 COVID-19 vaccine. The protocol was immunoSEQ multiplex PCR, while the TCRdb copy is restricted to in-frame clones and leaves out a portion. Here the sample spans around 81,000 clones, less than 95% being singletons. This specimen was peripheral blood, taken 28 days after the second AZD1222 dose. The receptor source for this set is an adult who received the AZD1222 COVID-19 vaccine.

The gene calls are TRBV30 and TRBJ2-3, with a possible D match to TRBD1 (6 bases). The ends were cut back, 2 bases at V and 2 bases at J, with 26 bases in the middle. The CDR3 has 19 residues. Germline-derived CDR1 and CDR2 are GTSNPN and SVGIG (reference sequence). CDR3 DNA sequence: TGTGCCTGGAGTCTAGTCTGGGGGACACGGGACACCCACACAGATACGCAGTATTTT. Residues: CAWSLVWGTRDTHTDTQYF.

V is TRBV18 and J is TRBJ1-2; 7 nucleotides agree with TRBD1. This CDR3 region has 12 residues. Germline V gene lookup returns CDR1 KGHSH and CDR2 LQKENI. The V and J ends lost 2 bases and 6 bases, in that order; junction bases with no gene match: 0. The CDR3 bases are TGTGCCAGCTCACCAGGACAGGATGGCTACACCTTC. It specifies CASSPGQDGYTF.

J is TRBJ1-3 and V is TRBV7-2; D ambiguous. Germline CDR1 is SGHTA and CDR2 is FQGNSA. Between the trimmed V and J ends, which lost 6 bases and 4 bases, there was a span of 13 bases. The CDR3 runs 14 residues. In nucleotides, the CDR3 is TGTGCCAGCAGTCCGGGAGAAACGGGAAACACCATATATTTT. Translating it yields CASSPGETGNTIYF.

The J gene is TRBJ2-7, the V gene TRBV27; no clear D. Germline assignment: CDR1 MNHEY and CDR2 SMNVEV (reference sequence). The CDR3 extends over 15 amino acids. The V end was cut by 2 bases, the J end by 0 bases, with 11 bases between. CDR3 protein: CASSLRPKPSYEQYF. The CDR3 DNA is TGTGCCAGCAGTTTAAGGCCTAAGCCCTCCTACGAGCAGTACTTC.

The V and J genes are TRBV7-2 and TRBJ2-6, with 11 bases identical to TRBD2. After removal of 1 base from V and 1 base from J, the junction contained 6 bases not matched to a gene. The CDR3 totals 19 residues. In germline, CDR1 is SGHTA, CDR2 FQGNSA. CDR3: CASSLGASGRLSGANVLTF. CDR3 DNA: TGTGCCAGCAGCTTAGGGGCTAGCGGGAGGCTTTCTGGGGCCAACGTCCTGACTTTC. Based on the CDR3 plus reference TRBV7-2 and TRBJ2-6, the full variable domain is GAGVSQSPSNKVTEKGKDVELRCDPISGHTALYWYRQSLGQGLEFLIYFQGNSAPDKSGLPSDRFSAERTGGSVSTLTIQRTQQEDSAVYLCASSLGASGRLSGANVLTFGAGSRLTVL.

The V gene is TRBV2, the J gene TRBJ2-1; unclear D gene. The germline V gene encodes CDR1 SNHLY and CDR2 FYNNEI. The CDR3 is 13 amino acids. Trimming left V 7 bases short and J 8 bases short, with 15 bases between. The chain's CDR3 is CASNLREYDEQFF. The CDR3 coding sequence is TGTGCCAGCAACCTACGAGAATACGATGAGCAGTTCTTC. The variable domain in full, with the rest retrieved from reference TRBV2 and TRBJ2-1, is EPEVTQTPSHQVTQMGQEVILRCVPISNHLYFYWYRQILGQKVEFLVSFYNNEISEKSEIFDDQFSVERPDGSNFTLKIRSTKLEDSAMYFCASNLREYDEQFFGPGTRLTVL.

V is TRBV5-1 and J is TRBJ1-2; TRBD1 is a possible D gene (5 bases). This CDR3 comprises 14 residues. In germline, CDR1 is SGHRS, CDR2 YFSETQ. V lost 4 bases and J 4 bases, leaving 14 bases between the germline ends. The CDR3 DNA is TGCGCCAGCAGCCTCGGACACGGAGGCTATGGCTACACCTTC. The encoded protein is CASSLGHGGYGYTF. The full variable domain, its missing parts supplied by reference TRBV5-1 and TRBJ1-2, is KAGVTQTPRYLIKTRGQQVTLSCSPISGHRSVSWYQQTPGQGLQFLFEYFSETQRNKGNFPGRFSGRQFSNSRSEMNVSTLELGDSALYLCASSLGHGGYGYTFGSGTRLTVV.

V is TRBV10-3 and J is TRBJ2-1; 8 bases line up with TRBD2. This CDR3 has 15 amino acids. Losses at the gene ends were 2 bases for V and 7 bases for J; bases not matched to a gene: 7. Germline V lookup: CDR1 ENHRY, CDR2 SYGVKD. DNA of the CDR3: TGTGCCATCAGTGAGCCGGGCGGGAGGCGAAATGAGCAGTTCTTC. It translates to CAISEPGGRRNEQFF.